These 29 T cell receptor beta chains came from one sample sequenced in a study of CD8 T cells in Susac syndrome. RNA in amounts of about 0.45 to 1 ug was reverse transcribed with random hexamers. Via MiXCR, TCRdb re-called the immunoSEQ multiplex PCR reads, giving one row per CDR3 protein. Counted here are roughly 200,000 distinct CDR3 sequences, roughly 95% occurring once; the ten biggest clones make up roughly 0.1%. The sample taken for sequencing was CD4+ T cells from PBMCs. These receptors were taken from a human donor in good health.

This chain uses TRBV5-6 with TRBJ2-6, with D hard to call. Germline V gene data show CDR1 as SGHDT and CDR2 as YYEEEE. The CDR3 loop spans 14 amino acids. V was pared by 5 bases and J by 2 bases, with 8 bases between. CDR3 region: CASRPSTGANVLTF. CDR3 nucleotides: TGTGCCAGCAGGCCGAGCACTGGGGCCAACGTCCTGACTTTC.

The genes are TRBV14 and TRBJ1-1; perhaps TRBD1 as D (5 bases). The CDR3 runs 14 residues. Deletions cut 4 bases from V and 7 bases from J, with 16 bases between. The germline V gene has CDR1 SGHDN and CDR2 FVKESK. The CDR3 region has the DNA TGTGCCAGCAGCCCACACGAACAGGTGGGTGAAGCTTTCTTT. Translation: CASSPHEQVGEAFF.

The rearrangement uses TRBV9 and TRBJ2-4, with 7 bases fitting TRBD2. The germline CDR1 and CDR2 sequences are SGDLS and YYNGEE. The CDR3 totals 14 residues. Trimming cost V 0 bases and J 8 bases; bases outside gene matches: 5. CDR3 sequence: CASSVAAGRDIQYF. CDR3 bases: TGTGCCAGCAGCGTAGCGGCAGGGAGGGACATTCAGTACTTC.

The chain couples TRBV3-1 to TRBJ1-5, with D possibly being TRBD1 (5 bases). This CDR3 contains 14 residues. Germline values: CDR1 LGHDT, CDR2 YNNKEL (reference sequence). Trimming removed 4 bases from V and 1 base from J, with 8 bases in between. The CDR3 reads CASSPGRSNQPQHF. The CDR3 nucleotides read TGTGCCAGCAGCCCAGGGAGGAGCAATCAGCCCCAGCATTTT.

J is TRBJ2-3 and V is TRBV4-1; D not resolved. The V end was cut by 1 base, the J end by 9 bases, with 11 bases between. Germline CDR1 and CDR2: MGHRA and YSYEKL. The CDR3 totals 13 residues. CDR3 DNA: TGCGCCAGCAGCCAAGGTGCCCGTTGGACGCAGTATTTT. Residues: CASSQGARWTQYF.

The rearrangement links TRBV7-9 to TRBJ2-3; 7 nucleotides agree with TRBD1. V lost 5 bases to trimming and J lost 5 bases; unmatched junction nucleotides: 10. The germline V gene encodes CDR1 SEHNR and CDR2 FQNEAQ (reference sequence). CDR3 length: 15 amino acids. The CDR3 loop reads CASSTQLSGGDTQYF. The CDR3 DNA reads as TGTGCCAGCAGCACCCAACTATCAGGGGGAGATACGCAGTATTTT.

The chain couples TRBV20-1 to TRBJ1-5; no definite D call. The CDR3 is 15 residues long. V dropped 0 bases and J dropped 3 bases, with 12 bases sitting between them. CDR1 and CDR2 (germline): DFQATT, SNEGSKA (reference sequence). CDR3 loop: CSARDVSIDNQPQHF. The CDR3 DNA sequence: TGCAGTGCTAGAGATGTGTCGATCGACAATCAGCCCCAGCATTTT.

The gene calls are TRBV18 and TRBJ2-7; possibly TRBD1 for D (6 bases). This CDR3 has 13 amino acids. Germline lookup yields CDR1 KGHSH and CDR2 LQKENI. The V end was cut by 3 bases, the J end by 3 bases, with 9 bases between. The CDR3 loop is CASSPAGDYEQYF. The CDR3 bases are TGTGCCAGCTCACCCGCAGGGGACTACGAGCAGTACTTC.

V gene TRBV6-6 combines with J gene TRBJ2-1; the D gene is possibly TRBD1 (8 bases). The CDR3 runs to 13 residues. Germline V CDR1 and CDR2: MNHNY, SVGAGI (reference sequence). Trimming stripped 7 bases from V and 9 bases from J, with 16 bases between. For the CDR3, the DNA is TGTGCCAGCAAACAGGGGGGGTCATCTGAGCAGTTCTTC. Encoded protein: CASKQGGSSEQFF.

This chain joins TRBV18 and TRBJ2-2; TRBD1 matches at 8 bases. V dropped 2 bases and J dropped 6; count of bases not matched to a gene: 5. Germline V gene data show CDR1 as KGHSH and CDR2 as LQKENI. The CDR3 runs to 15 residues. The CDR3 is CASSPGTGLAGELFF. The CDR3 DNA reads TGTGCCAGCTCACCAGGGACAGGCCTCGCCGGGGAGCTGTTTTTT.

The chain has TRBV7-9 and TRBJ2-3, with no clear D. Germline V CDR1 and CDR2: SEHNR, FQNEAQ (reference sequence). This CDR3 is built from 15 residues. Trimming shortened V by 8 bases and J by 3 bases, and 18 bases separated the two germline ends. The CDR3 here is CASLRSRAATDTQYF. The DNA of the CDR3 is TGTGCCAGCCTCCGATCGCGAGCTGCGACAGATACGCAGTATTTT.

This clonotype was recorded only once. The rearrangement uses TRBV27 and TRBJ2-1; 7 bases match TRBD1. This CDR3 has 16 amino acids. Germline CDR1 MNHEY, CDR2 SMNVEV (reference sequence). V gave up 5 bases and J gave up 2 bases; unmatched junction bases: 9. The DNA for the CDR3 is TGTGCCAGCAGTCCAACTTGGACAGGCCCCTACAATGAGCAGTTCTTC. Residues: CASSPTWTGPYNEQFF.

This clonotype was seen a handful of times. V gene TRBV4-1 combines with J gene TRBJ2-7; TRBD1 matches at 8 bases. V lost 6 bases, J lost 1 base, and 8 bases stayed unmatched. In germline, CDR1 is MGHRA, CDR2 YSYEKL. The CDR3 covers 15 residues. Written as DNA, the CDR3 is TGCGCCAGCAGTCGAGATGGACAGGGATCCTACGAGCAGTACTTC. Translating it yields CASSRDGQGSYEQYF.

This clonotype was seen only once. The chain links TRBV11-2 to TRBJ2-7; 7 bases are a match to TRBD1. The CDR3 contains 14 residues. V shed 5 bases and J 3 bases; nucleotides not matched to a gene: 7. In germline, CDR1 is SGHAT, CDR2 FQNNGV. Written as DNA, the CDR3 is TGTGCCAGCAGCCCTCGGACAGGAGGCTACGAGCAGTACGTC. Protein sequence: CASSPRTGGYEQYV.

The genes are TRBV20-1 and TRBJ1-2; no firm D call. The V gene's germline CDR1 is DFQATT and CDR2 SNEGSKA (reference sequence). CDR3 length equals 12 residues. V was trimmed by 0 bases and J by 4 bases, leaving 6 bases between them. CDR3 sequence: CSARDGLYGYTF. CDR3 nucleotides: TGCAGTGCTAGAGATGGGCTCTATGGCTACACCTTC.

The chain joins TRBV29-1 to TRBJ1-2, with 9 positions matching TRBD1. Germline V lookup: CDR1 SQVTM, CDR2 ANQGSEA. The CDR3 sequence is 15 residues long. Trimming at V came to 8 bases and at J to 4 bases, leaving 14 bases not matched to a gene. CDR3: CSTGTGDRAVYGYTF. Here the CDR3 DNA reads TGCAGCACGGGGACGGGGGACAGGGCCGTCTATGGCTACACCTTC.

DNA of the CDR3: TGTGCCAGTTCCGGGGGGCCCCAGGCTTATGGCTACACCTTC. Translation gives CASSGGPQAYGYTF. V is TRBV9 and J is TRBJ1-2; maybe TRBD1 (6 bases). The V end lost 8 bases, the J end lost 5 bases, and 19 bases lay between the germline ends. This CDR3 has 14 amino acids. Germline V gives CDR1 SGDLS, CDR2 YYNGEE.

V is TRBV3-1 and J is TRBJ1-2; D call uncertain. The CDR3 contains 14 residues. Germline CDR1 reads LGHDT; CDR2 reads YNNKEL (reference sequence). Trimming took 4 bases from V and 2 from J, leaving 11 bases between them. The CDR3: CASSPDNSNYGYTF. CDR3 in DNA: TGTGCCAGCAGCCCGGATAACTCCAACTATGGCTACACCTTC.

This sequence joins TRBV5-1 and TRBJ1-1; D is possibly TRBD1 (6 bases). Germline V gene sequence: CDR1 SGHRS, CDR2 YFSETQ. Trimming stripped 4 bases from V and 1 base from J, with 14 bases between. The CDR3 consists of 15 residues. The CDR3 is CASSAYLRGNTEAFF. The CDR3, as DNA: TGCGCCAGCAGCGCTTACCTCAGGGGGAACACTGAAGCTTTCTTT.

V usage is TRBV25-1 and J usage is TRBJ2-7; 7 positions agree with TRBD1. J lost 2 bases, V lost 6 bases, and 1 base had no gene match. Germline V gene sequence: CDR1 MGHDK, CDR2 SYGVNS. This CDR3 has 12 amino acids. The CDR3 is CASRGGTYEQYV. The CDR3 bases are TGTGCCAGCAGAGGGGGCACCTACGAGCAGTACGTC.

The genes are TRBV5-6 and TRBJ1-1; D is unclear. Germline V gene lookup returns CDR1 SGHDT and CDR2 YYEEEE. CDR3 length: 12 residues. Trimming left V 4 bases short and J 11 bases short, with 15 bases between. This chain's CDR3 is CASSSPEGSAFF. The CDR3 DNA is TGTGCCAGCAGCAGCCCGGAGGGCAGCGCTTTCTTT.

V and J are TRBV7-9 and TRBJ1-2; D gene uncertain. The CDR3 runs 11 residues. Trimming removed 2 bases from V and 13 bases from J, with 11 bases in between. From germline, CDR1 is SEHNR and CDR2 FQNEAQ (reference sequence). The CDR3 here is CASSLFPPSTF. CDR3 in DNA: TGTGCCAGCAGCTTATTCCCCCCGAGCACCTTC.

The V call is TRBV5-6, the J call TRBJ2-1, with 9 bases matching TRBD1. The V gene's germline CDR1 is SGHDT and CDR2 YYEEEE. The CDR3 contains 12 residues. Trimming took 6 bases from V and 9 from J; bases not matched to a gene: 4. CDR3 DNA: TGTGCCAGCATACAGGGGGCCGGTGAGCAGTTCTTC. It yields the protein CASIQGAGEQFF.

This chain uses TRBV18 with TRBJ2-5; 7 bases match TRBD1. The CDR3 contains 14 residues. Germline V gene lookup returns CDR1 KGHSH and CDR2 LQKENI. V was clipped by 3 bases and J by 1 base; unmatched bases: 2. CDR3 residues: CASSPGTAQETQYF. DNA of the CDR3: TGTGCCAGCTCACCCGGGACAGCCCAAGAGACCCAGTACTTC. Supplemented by reference TRBV18 and TRBJ2-5, the full variable domain reads NAGVMQNPRHLVRRRGQEARLRCSPMKGHSHVYWYRQLPEEGLKFMVYLQKENIIDESGMPKERFSAEFPKEGPSILRIQQVVRGDSAAYFCASSPGTAQETQYFGPGTRLLVL.

This clonotype showed up just once. This chain joins TRBV7-9 and TRBJ2-1; 14 nucleotides line up with TRBD2. This CDR3 is built from 15 residues. In germline, CDR1 is SEHNR, CDR2 FQNEAQ (reference sequence). V shed 6 bases and J 5 bases; nucleotides not matched to a gene: 3. CDR3: CASRAGLAGDNEQFF. Written as DNA, the CDR3 is TGTGCCAGCAGGGCGGGACTAGCGGGGGACAATGAGCAGTTCTTC.

The chain uses TRBV29-1 and TRBJ1-1; 11 bases agree with TRBD1. CDR1 is SQVTM and CDR2 is ANQGSEA in the germline V gene. V lost 2 bases to trimming and J lost 5 bases; unmatched junction nucleotides: 1. The CDR3 loop spans 13 amino acids. CDR3 DNA sequence: TGCAGCGTTGAAAGGGACAGGGGGACTGAAGCTTTCTTT. Translating it yields CSVERDRGTEAFF.

The chain links TRBV18 to TRBJ1-5, with 10 nucleotides matching TRBD1. The CDR3 consists of 15 residues. Trimming at V came to 2 bases and at J to 4 bases, leaving 2 bases not matched to a gene. Germline V CDR1 and CDR2: KGHSH, LQKENI. The CDR3 sequence is CASSPGTGENQPQHF. CDR3 nucleotide sequence: TGTGCCAGCTCACCAGGGACAGGGGAAAATCAGCCCCAGCATTTT.

This chain uses TRBV18 with TRBJ2-2, with a possible D match to TRBD2 (6 bases). From germline, CDR1 is KGHSH and CDR2 LQKENI. The length of the CDR3 is 16 residues. V was clipped by 4 bases and J by 2 bases, with 14 bases between them. CDR3 amino acids: CASSLNPRGNTGELFF. Here the CDR3 DNA reads TGTGCCAGCTCACTTAACCCGCGGGGAAACACCGGGGAGCTGTTTTTT.

J is TRBJ2-7 and V is TRBV6-5; TRBD2 agrees at 10 bases. CDR1 is MNHEY and CDR2 is SVGAGI in the germline V gene. The junction had 11 bases not matched to a gene; V was cut back by 8 bases and J by 7 bases. There are 14 residues in the CDR3. The CDR3 nucleotides read TGTGCCAGCGGAAGAAGCGGGAGGGCCGGTGAGCAGTACGTC. Protein product: CASGRSGRAGEQYV.